One sample yielded the 9 T cell receptor beta chains listed below, sequenced in a study of T cells in Graves' hyperthyroidism and ophthalmopathy. Template material for amplifying TCR beta CDR3 regions consisted of RNA transcripts. Researchers ran a first-round RT-PCR on the TCR CDR3 using the HTBI primer set. TCRdb re-called the multiplex PCR reads with MiXCR, one entry per CDR3 protein. This sample yields under 400,000 distinct CDR3 sequences, of which 12% to 15% are seen a single time; approximately 19% belongs to the top ten. Source material: blood. The receptor set was obtained from a woman aged 60-75 years with Graves' ophthalmopathy.

This clonotype was counted ten times or more. The junction shows a germline mismatch at one end, possibly a read error. The genes are TRBV18 and TRBJ2-3; D is uncertain. The germline gives CDR1 KGHSH, CDR2 LQKENI. The CDR3 is 14 residues long. As DNA, the CDR3 is TGTGCCAACTCACACGGTAGTAGCACAGATACGCAGTATTTT. Protein: CANSHGSSTDTQYF.

This clonotype was recorded a few times. The chain is built from TRBV4-2 and TRBJ1-2; 7 bases line up with TRBD1. CDR3 length: 15 amino acids. Germline V lookup: CDR1 LGHNA, CDR2 YNFKEQ. Losses at the gene ends were 4 bases for V and 2 bases for J; bases not matched to a gene: 7. This CDR3 is CASSRNSGQNYGYTF. In nucleotides, the CDR3 is TGTGCCAGCAGCCGGAATTCGGGACAGAACTATGGCTACACCTTC.

This clonotype has a handful of counts. The CDR3 DNA follows: TGTGCCAGCACAGGGGTGCACGAGCAGTACTTC. Its protein is CASTGVHEQYF. The chain carries TRBV2 and TRBJ2-7, with D perhaps matching TRBD1 (6 bases). Trimming shortened V by 7 bases and J by 5 bases, and 9 bases separated the two germline ends. Germline CDR1 and CDR2: SNHLY and FYNNEI. The CDR3 runs 11 residues.

Concerning this clonotype: At one boundary the junction diverges from the germline segment, which might be a read error. The chain joins TRBV5-1 to TRBJ2-1, with D perhaps given as TRBD1 or TRBD2 (5 bases each). CDR3 size: 16 residues. Germline CDR1 and CDR2: SGHRS and YFSETQ. CDR3 protein: CASSLVTGTSDNEQFF. The CDR3 DNA follows: TGCGCCAGCAGCTTGGTTACCGGGACCTCCGACAATGAGCAGTTCTTC.

This clonotype was counted many times. The chain links TRBV7-3 to TRBJ2-1; D ambiguous. Per the germline V gene, CDR1 is SGHTA and CDR2 is FQGTGA. The CDR3 is 16 amino acids. V lost 1 base and J lost 5, with 15 bases in between. CDR3 residues: CASSLRGFSAHNEQFF. CDR3 coding DNA: TGTGCCAGCAGCTTAAGGGGTTTTTCGGCCCACAATGAGCAGTTCTTC.

The table lists this clonotype with many counts. J is TRBJ2-7 and V is TRBV20-1, with a possible D match to TRBD2 (7 bases). This CDR3 spans 14 amino acids. The germline V gene encodes CDR1 DFQATT and CDR2 SNEGSKA (reference sequence). V was trimmed by 5 bases and J by 4 bases, leaving 18 bases between them. CDR3 sequence: CSAGGGQSRYEQYF. In DNA, the CDR3 is TGCAGTGCTGGGGGGGGGCAGAGCAGGTACGAGCAGTACTTC.

This clonotype was seen a few times. The chain combines TRBV27 with TRBJ1-5, with no clear D. The CDR3 contains 14 residues. Trimming took 3 bases from V and 3 from J, leaving 9 bases between them. Germline CDR1 MNHEY, CDR2 SMNVEV (reference sequence). CDR3 sequence reads: CASSLRLANQPQHF. The CDR3 nucleotides are TGTGCCAGCAGTTTGAGGCTGGCCAATCAGCCCCAGCATTTT.

The genes are TRBV7-2 and TRBJ2-1; D is possibly TRBD1 or TRBD2 (5 bases each). CDR3 length equals 15 residues. Germline V CDR1 and CDR2: SGHTA, FQGNSA. V was cut by 2 bases and J by 3 bases, with 11 bases left in between. Written as DNA, the CDR3 is TGTGCCAGCAGCTTATCCTCGGGGCACTACAATGAGCAGTTCTTC. Translating gives CASSLSSGHYNEQFF.

This clonotype was seen just once. V is TRBV29-1 and J is TRBJ2-2, with D possibly TRBD1 on 6 matching bases. The CDR3 has 12 amino acids. V was shortened by 6 bases and J by 6 bases, with 11 bases between the two germline ends. The germline CDR1 and CDR2 sequences are SQVTM and ANQGSEA. The CDR3 region is CSVSTGPGELFF. For the CDR3, the DNA is TGCAGCGTCTCGACAGGACCCGGGGAGCTGTTTTTT.